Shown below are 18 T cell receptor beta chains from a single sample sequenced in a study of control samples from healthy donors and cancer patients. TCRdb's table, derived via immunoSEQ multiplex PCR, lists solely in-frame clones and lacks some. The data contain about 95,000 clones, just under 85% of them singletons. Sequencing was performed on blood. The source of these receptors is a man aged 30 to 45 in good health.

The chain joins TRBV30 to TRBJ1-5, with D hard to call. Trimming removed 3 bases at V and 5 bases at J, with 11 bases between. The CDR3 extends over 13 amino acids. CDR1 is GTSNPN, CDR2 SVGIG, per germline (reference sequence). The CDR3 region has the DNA TGTGCCTGGAGCCCCCAGGTGGATCAGCCCCAGCATTTT. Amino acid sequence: CAWSPQVDQPQHF.

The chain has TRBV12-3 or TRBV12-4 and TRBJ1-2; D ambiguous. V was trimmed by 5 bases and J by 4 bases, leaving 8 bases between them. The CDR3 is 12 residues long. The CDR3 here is CASSVDGYGYTF. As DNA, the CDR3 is TGTGCCAGCAGTGTCGACGGCTATGGCTACACCTTC.

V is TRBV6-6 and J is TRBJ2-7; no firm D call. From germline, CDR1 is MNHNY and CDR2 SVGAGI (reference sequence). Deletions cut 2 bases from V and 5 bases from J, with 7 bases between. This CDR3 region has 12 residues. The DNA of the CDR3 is TGTGCCAGCAGTTACGGTAGGAACGAGCAGTACTTC. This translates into CASSYGRNEQYF.

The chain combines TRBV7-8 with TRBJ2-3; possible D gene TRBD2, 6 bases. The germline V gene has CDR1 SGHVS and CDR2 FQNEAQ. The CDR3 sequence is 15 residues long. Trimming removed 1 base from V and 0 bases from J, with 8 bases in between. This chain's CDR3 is CASSLGTTSTDTQYF. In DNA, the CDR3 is TGTGCCAGCAGCTTAGGGACTACTAGCACAGATACGCAGTATTTT.

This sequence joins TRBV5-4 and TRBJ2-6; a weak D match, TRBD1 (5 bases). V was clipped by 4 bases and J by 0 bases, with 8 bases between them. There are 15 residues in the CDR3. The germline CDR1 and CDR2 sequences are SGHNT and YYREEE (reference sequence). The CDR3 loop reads CASSTQVSGANVLTF. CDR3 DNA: TGTGCCAGCAGCACACAGGTCTCTGGGGCCAACGTCCTGACTTTC.

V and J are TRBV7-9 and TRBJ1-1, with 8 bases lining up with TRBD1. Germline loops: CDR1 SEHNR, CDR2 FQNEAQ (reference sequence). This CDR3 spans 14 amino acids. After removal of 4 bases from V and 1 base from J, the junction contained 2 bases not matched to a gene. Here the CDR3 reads CASSSDRENTEAFF. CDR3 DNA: TGTGCCAGCAGCTCGGACAGGGAGAACACTGAAGCTTTCTTT. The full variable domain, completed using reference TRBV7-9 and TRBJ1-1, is DTGVSQNPRHKITKRGQNVTFRCDPISEHNRLYWYRQTLGQGPEFLTYFQNEAQLEKSRLLSDRFSAERPKGSFSTLEIQRTEQGDSAMYLCASSSDRENTEAFFGQGTRLTVV.

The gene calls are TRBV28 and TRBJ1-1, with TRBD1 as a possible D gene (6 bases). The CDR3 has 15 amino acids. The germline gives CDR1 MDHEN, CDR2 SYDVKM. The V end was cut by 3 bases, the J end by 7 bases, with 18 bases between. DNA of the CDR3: TGTGCCAGCAGTTTCGGCAGGGGAGGATCAAATGAAGCTTTCTTT. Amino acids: CASSFGRGGSNEAFF.

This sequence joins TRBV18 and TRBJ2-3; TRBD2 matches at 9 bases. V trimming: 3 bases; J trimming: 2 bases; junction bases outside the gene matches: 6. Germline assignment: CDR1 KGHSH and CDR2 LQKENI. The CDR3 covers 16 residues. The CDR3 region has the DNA TGTGCCAGCTCACCGGAAATAGCGGGGGACACAGATACGCAGTATTTT. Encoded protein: CASSPEIAGDTDTQYF.

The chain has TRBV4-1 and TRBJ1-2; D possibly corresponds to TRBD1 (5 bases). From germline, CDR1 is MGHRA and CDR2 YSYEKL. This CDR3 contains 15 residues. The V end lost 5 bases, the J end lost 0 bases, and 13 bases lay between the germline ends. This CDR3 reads CASSSRDGANYGYTF. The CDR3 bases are TGCGCCAGCAGCTCCCGGGACGGGGCTAACTATGGCTACACCTTC.

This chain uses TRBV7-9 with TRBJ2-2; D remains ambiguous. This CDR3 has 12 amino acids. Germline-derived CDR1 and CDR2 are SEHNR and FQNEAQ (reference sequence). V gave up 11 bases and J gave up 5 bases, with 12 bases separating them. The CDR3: CAEARKTGELFF. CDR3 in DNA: TGTGCCGAAGCTCGGAAGACCGGGGAGCTGTTTTTT.

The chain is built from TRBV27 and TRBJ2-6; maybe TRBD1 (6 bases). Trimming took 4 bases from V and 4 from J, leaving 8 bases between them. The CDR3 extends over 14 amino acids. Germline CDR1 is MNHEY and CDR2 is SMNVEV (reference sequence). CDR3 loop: CASSSGVGANVLTF. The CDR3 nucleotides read TGTGCCAGCAGTTCAGGGGTAGGGGCCAACGTCCTGACTTTC.

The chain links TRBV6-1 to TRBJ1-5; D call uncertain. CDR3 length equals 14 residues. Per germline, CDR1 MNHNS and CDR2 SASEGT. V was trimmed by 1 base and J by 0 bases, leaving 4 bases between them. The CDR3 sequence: CASSEDPSNQPQHF. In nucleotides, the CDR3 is TGTGCCAGCAGTGAAGACCCTAGCAATCAGCCCCAGCATTTT.

The CDR3 sequence: CAWSGGHQETQYF. The CDR3 region has the DNA TGTGCCTGGAGTGGGGGACACCAAGAGACCCAGTACTTC. This chain joins TRBV30 and TRBJ2-5; D is possibly TRBD1 or TRBD2 (5 bases each). The CDR3 contains 13 residues. Germline V CDR1 and CDR2: GTSNPN, SVGIG (reference sequence). The germline V and J ends were trimmed by 1 base and 0 bases, with 6 bases remaining between them. Looking up the rest from reference TRBV30 and TRBJ2-5 gives the full variable domain: SQTIHQWPATLVQPVGSPLSLECTVEGTSNPNLYWYRQAAGRGLQLLFYSVGIGQISSEVPQNLSASRPQDRQFILSSKKLLLSDSGFYLCAWSGGHQETQYFGPGTRLLVL.

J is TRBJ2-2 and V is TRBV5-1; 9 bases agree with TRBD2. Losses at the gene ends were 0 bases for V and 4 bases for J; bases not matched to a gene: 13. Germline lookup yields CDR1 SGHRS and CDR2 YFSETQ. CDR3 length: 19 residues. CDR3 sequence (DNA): TGCGCCAGCAGCTTGGGTCCGGGACTAGCTATTCAATTCACCGGGGAGCTGTTTTTT. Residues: CASSLGPGLAIQFTGELFF.

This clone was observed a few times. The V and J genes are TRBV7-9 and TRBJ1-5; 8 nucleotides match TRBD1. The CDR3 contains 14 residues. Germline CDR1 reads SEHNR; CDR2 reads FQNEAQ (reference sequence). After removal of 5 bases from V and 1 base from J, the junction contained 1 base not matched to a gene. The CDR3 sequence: CASSRQGSNQPQHF. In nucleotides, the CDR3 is TGTGCCAGCAGCAGACAGGGGAGCAATCAGCCCCAGCATTTT.

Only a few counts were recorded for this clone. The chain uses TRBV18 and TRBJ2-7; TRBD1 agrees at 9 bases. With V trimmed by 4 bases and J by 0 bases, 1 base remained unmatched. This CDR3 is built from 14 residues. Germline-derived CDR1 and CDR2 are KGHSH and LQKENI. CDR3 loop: CASSRDRDSYEQYF. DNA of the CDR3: TGTGCCAGCTCACGGGACAGGGACTCCTACGAGCAGTACTTC.

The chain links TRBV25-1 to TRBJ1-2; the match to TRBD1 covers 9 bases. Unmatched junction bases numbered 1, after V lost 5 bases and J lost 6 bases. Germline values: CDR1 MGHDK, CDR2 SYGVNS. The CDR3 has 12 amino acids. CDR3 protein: CASSWTGDGYTF. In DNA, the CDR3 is TGTGCCAGCAGTTGGACAGGGGATGGCTACACCTTC.

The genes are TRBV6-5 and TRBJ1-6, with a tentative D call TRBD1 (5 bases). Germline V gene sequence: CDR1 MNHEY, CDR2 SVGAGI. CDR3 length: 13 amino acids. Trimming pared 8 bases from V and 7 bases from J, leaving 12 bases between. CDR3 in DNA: TGTGCCAGCGCGGGGCACGGCAATTCACCCCTCCACTTT. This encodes CASAGHGNSPLHF.